Presented here are 23 T cell receptor beta chains from one specimen sequenced in a study of identical twins. Using its own MiXCR run on the 5' RACE reads, TCRdb lists one record per CDR3 protein. In the table there are roughly 770,000 distinct CDR3 sequences, roughly 18% of which are singletons. The same sample was also studied in work on T cells expressing NK-cell markers.

The sequencing sample was made of PBMCs. These receptors were taken from a woman younger than 35 in good health.

This clonotype has at least ten counts. CDR3 protein: CASTLGPYNEQFF. CDR3 nucleotide sequence: TGTGCCAGCACCTTGGGCCCTTACAATGAGCAGTTCTTC. V gene TRBV12-3 or TRBV12-4 combines with J gene TRBJ2-1, with D unresolved. The V end lost 7 bases, the J end lost 4 bases, and 11 bases lay between the germline ends. This CDR3 region has 13 residues.

This clonotype was picked up a small number of times. V gene TRBV12-3 or TRBV12-4 combines with J gene TRBJ2-1, with a possible D match to TRBD1 (6 bases). V lost 5 bases and J lost 7, with 12 bases in between. This CDR3 is built from 13 residues. The CDR3, as DNA: TGTGCCAGCAGTCTATTACAGGGAAATGAGCAGTTCTTC. As protein: CASSLLQGNEQFF.

This clonotype was counted many times. The chain carries TRBV15 and TRBJ2-5, with TRBD1 identical over 10 bases. CDR3 length equals 16 residues. Per the germline V gene, CDR1 is LNHNV and CDR2 is YYDKDF (reference sequence). Germline trimming cut 1 base from V and 5 bases from J; bases unmatched to any gene: 7. CDR3 amino acids: CATSRGDRGRGETQYF. CDR3 bases: TGTGCCACCAGCAGAGGGGACAGGGGTCGGGGGGAGACCCAGTACTTC.

The chain employs TRBV29-1 and TRBJ2-1, with D possibly being TRBD1 (5 bases). V was trimmed by 2 bases and J by 0 bases, leaving 5 bases between them. Germline values: CDR1 SQVTM, CDR2 ANQGSEA. The CDR3 extends over 13 amino acids. CDR3 residues: CSVERGSYNEQFF. CDR3 nucleotide sequence: TGCAGCGTTGAAAGGGGCTCCTACAATGAGCAGTTCTTC.

The rearrangement links TRBV12-3 or TRBV12-4 to TRBJ2-7, with 9 nucleotides matching TRBD2. The J segment lost 2 bases and the V segment lost 3 bases, leaving 11 bases of the junction unmatched. CDR3 length: 17 residues. CDR3 sequence: CASSFTGVSGSPYEQYF. The CDR3 region has the DNA TGTGCCAGCAGTTTCACCGGGGTTAGCGGGAGTCCCTACGAGCAGTACTTC.

This clonotype was recorded a few times. The chain couples TRBV11-3 to TRBJ1-2, with no clear D. This CDR3 is 12 amino acids long. V lost 4 bases, J lost 5 bases, and 8 bases lay in between. Germline assignment: CDR1 SGHNT and CDR2 YENEEA. This CDR3 reads CASSSGEYGYTF. The CDR3 coding sequence is TGTGCCAGCAGCTCCGGGGAATATGGCTACACCTTC.

This clonotype was seen only a few times. Written as DNA, the CDR3 is TGTGCCAGCAGGGGGGCTGAAGCTTTCTTT. Translated: CASRGAEAFF. The chain is built from TRBV12-3 or TRBV12-4 and TRBJ1-1; maybe TRBD1 (5 bases). V was clipped by 6 bases and J by 6 bases, with 5 bases between them. CDR3 length equals 10 residues.

J is TRBJ2-2 and V is TRBV6-1; D is uncertain. This CDR3 has 14 residues. Germline CDR1 and CDR2: MNHNS and SASEGT. Trimming shortened V by 1 base and J by 7 bases, and 10 bases separated the two germline ends. Here the CDR3 reads CASSEVRVIGELFF. CDR3 bases: TGTGCCAGCAGTGAAGTCAGAGTGATCGGGGAGCTGTTTTTT.

Only a few counts were recorded for this clonotype. V usage is TRBV21-1 and J usage is TRBJ2-5; the table's TRBD1 call for D was not verified on the DNA. TRBV21-1 is a listed pseudogene. The CDR3 has 15 amino acids. The CDR3 protein is CASSMPGTGEETQYF. CDR3 coding DNA: TGTGCCAGCAGCATGCCCGGGACGGGAGAGGAGACCCAGTACTTC.

This clonotype has only a few counts. The CDR3 sequence is CSARPDSDTGELFF. The DNA of the CDR3 is TGCAGTGCTAGACCCGATTCGGACACCGGGGAGCTGTTTTTT. The chain carries TRBV20-1 and TRBJ2-2; D is uncertain. Trimming took off 2 bases at V and 3 bases at J, with 10 bases between the two ends. CDR1 DFQATT and CDR2 SNEGSKA come from the germline V gene (reference sequence). The CDR3 consists of 14 residues.

This clonotype was seen ten or more times. This chain uses TRBV15 with TRBJ1-1, with 8 bases matching TRBD1. Germline trimming cut 0 bases from V and 0 bases from J; bases unmatched to any gene: 9. Germline assignment: CDR1 LNHNV and CDR2 YYDKDF (reference sequence). This CDR3 spans 18 amino acids. CDR3 nucleotide sequence: TGTGCCACCAGCAGAGACCCGAGGCGGACAGGGATGAACACTGAAGCTTTCTTT. Residues: CATSRDPRRTGMNTEAFF.

This clonotype was recorded many times. The CDR3 spells CASSKRTGDLTEAFF. CDR3 nucleotides: TGTGCCAGCAGCAAAAGGACAGGGGATCTCACTGAAGCTTTCTTT. V usage is TRBV12-3 or TRBV12-4 and J usage is TRBJ1-1; 9 nucleotides match TRBD1. The trim removed 6 bases at V and 4 bases at J, leaving 9 bases unmatched. The CDR3 contains 15 residues.

The chain recombines TRBV5-1 with TRBJ2-1; 11 bases are a match to TRBD2. CDR3 length: 15 amino acids. CDR1 SGHRS and CDR2 YFSETQ come from the germline V gene. Germline trimming cut 0 bases from V and 12 bases from J; bases unmatched to any gene: 8. The CDR3 region is CASSLDVSGGVGQFF. CDR3 nucleotides: TGCGCCAGCAGCTTGGACGTTAGCGGGGGGGTCGGGCAGTTCTTC.

There are a few counts of this clonotype. The chain has TRBV4-3 and TRBJ2-6; D possibly corresponds to TRBD1 (5 bases). Germline CDR1 reads LGHNA; CDR2 reads YSLEER. The CDR3 is 17 residues long. Trimming removed 0 bases at V and 1 base at J, with 10 bases between. CDR3 sequence reads: CASSQDFSGSGANVLTF. The CDR3, as DNA: TGCGCCAGCAGCCAAGATTTCTCAGGGTCTGGGGCCAACGTCCTGACTTTC.

This clonotype was counted a few times. The genes are TRBV5-1 and TRBJ2-1, with no clear D. Germline V CDR1 and CDR2: SGHRS, YFSETQ. This CDR3 region has 12 residues. V lost 5 bases and J 7 bases, leaving 10 bases between the germline ends. As DNA, the CDR3 is TGCGCCAGCAGGGAGCAGCCTAATGAGCAGTTCTTC. It encodes CASREQPNEQFF.

This clonotype has only a few counts. This chain joins TRBV5-1 and TRBJ2-3; 11 bases line up with TRBD1. V was pared by 2 bases and J by 6 bases, with 11 bases of the junction left unmatched. Germline CDR1 SGHRS, CDR2 YFSETQ. CDR3 length equals 17 residues. DNA for the CDR3: TGCGCCAGCAGCTTTTTGCCCAGGACAGGGGGCCGCGATACGCAGTATTTT. This sequence encodes CASSFLPRTGGRDTQYF. The complete variable domain, with remaining parts taken from reference TRBV5-1 and TRBJ2-3, reads KAGVTQTPRYLIKTRGQQVTLSCSPISGHRSVSWYQQTPGQGLQFLFEYFSETQRNKGNFPGRFSGRQFSNSRSEMNVSTLELGDSALYLCASSFLPRTGGRDTQYFGPGTRLTVL.

This clonotype has only a few counts. The rearrangement uses TRBV4-1 and TRBJ1-5; unclear D gene. CDR1 is MGHRA and CDR2 is YSYEKL in the germline V gene. The CDR3 is 15 residues long. The germline V and J ends were trimmed by 0 bases and 4 bases, with 10 bases remaining between them. The CDR3 nucleotides are TGCGCCAGCAGCCAAGATAGGCACCGTAATCAGCCCCAGCATTTT. This translates into CASSQDRHRNQPQHF.

This clonotype has only a few counts. The chain links TRBV3-1 to TRBJ2-1; D gene unclear. The CDR3 is made up of 14 amino acids. Trimming took 0 bases from V and 4 from J, leaving 7 bases between them. The germline CDR1 and CDR2 sequences are LGHDT and YNNKEL (reference sequence). The CDR3 DNA reads as TGTGCCAGCAGCCAAGAGGCCGGATACAATGAGCAGTTCTTC. Translating gives CASSQEAGYNEQFF.

This clonotype was observed a handful of times. This chain joins TRBV5-1 and TRBJ2-7; the D call may be TRBD1 or TRBD2 (5 bases each). The ends were cut back, 0 bases at V and 2 bases at J, with 9 bases in the middle. The CDR3 length is 14 residues. Germline V gene data show CDR1 as SGHRS and CDR2 as YFSETQ. DNA of the CDR3: TGCGCCAGCAGCTTGGAGGGACCCCCCTACGAGCAGTACTTC. It codes for CASSLEGPPYEQYF.

The chain recombines TRBV6-1 with TRBJ1-2, with TRBD1 as a possible D gene (5 bases). Germline assignment: CDR1 MNHNS and CDR2 SASEGT. V was cut by 8 bases and J by 4 bases, with 14 bases left in between. The CDR3 is 13 residues long. CDR3 bases: TGTGCCAGCTCCTCCGGGGGGATCTATGGCTACACCTTC. This gives the protein CASSSGGIYGYTF.

This clonotype was counted between two and nine times. The rearrangement links TRBV12-3 or TRBV12-4 to TRBJ2-3, with TRBD2 identical over 7 bases. The CDR3 runs 16 residues. V dropped 4 bases and J dropped 2; count of bases not matched to a gene: 9. The CDR3 DNA reads TGTGCCAGCAGTTCGGGACTATCAGGGTCCACAGATACGCAGTATTTT. This encodes CASSSGLSGSTDTQYF.

On this clonotype: One junction end does not reproduce the germline sequence, and a read error may be involved. The V and J genes are TRBV6-1 and TRBJ2-2; TRBD2 matches at 7 bases. The CDR3 loop spans 13 amino acids. CDR1 and CDR2 (germline): MNHNS, SASEGT. The chain's CDR3 is CASREAGSGELFF. CDR3 nucleotide sequence: TGTGCCAGCAGAGAAGCGGGGTCCGGGGAGCTGTTTTTT.

This clonotype was counted a few times. The chain is built from TRBV6-5 and TRBJ2-7; D is undetermined. The V gene lost 0 bases and the J gene lost 0 bases, with 6 bases spanning the gap. Per the germline V gene, CDR1 is MNHEY and CDR2 is SVGAGI. The CDR3 covers 14 residues. The CDR3 region is CASSYSTPSYEQYF. CDR3 bases: TGTGCCAGCAGTTACTCGACACCCTCCTACGAGCAGTACTTC.